This T cell receptor beta chain derives from a study of T cell repertoires in cytomegalovirus infection. Overall study: The authors used CMV epitopes that were HLA-C-restricted (recently identified) and HLA-B-restricted (well studied). Both CMV infection and a matching HLA type were indicated by public TCR beta signatures.

This CDR3 is built from 14 residues. Trimming took 5 bases from V and 9 from J, leaving 17 bases between them. In germline, CDR1 is SGHTA, CDR2 FQGNSA. Of note for this clonotype: Antigen unknown.

TCRdb used MiXCR to reprocess the reads, holding one entry per CDR3 protein. This table holds fewer than 650,000 distinct CDR3 sequences, roughly 42% found once. Study-wide findings and caveats: There were carriers of CMV plus the relevant HLA, and cumulative public TCR beta family frequency identified them.

The rearrangement joins TRBV7-2 to TRBJ2-1; tentatively, D is TRBD2 (7 bases). This clonotype originated in a human donor in good health (CMV status not recorded). Some clones in this sample may be carry-over from other donors' samples. This sample comprised cultured PBMCs, obtained from culture after CMV antigen stimulation. CDR3 region: CASSPWAGEGEQFF. For the CDR3, the DNA is TGTGCCAGCAGCCCTTGGGCAGGGGAGGGTGAGCAGTTCTTC.